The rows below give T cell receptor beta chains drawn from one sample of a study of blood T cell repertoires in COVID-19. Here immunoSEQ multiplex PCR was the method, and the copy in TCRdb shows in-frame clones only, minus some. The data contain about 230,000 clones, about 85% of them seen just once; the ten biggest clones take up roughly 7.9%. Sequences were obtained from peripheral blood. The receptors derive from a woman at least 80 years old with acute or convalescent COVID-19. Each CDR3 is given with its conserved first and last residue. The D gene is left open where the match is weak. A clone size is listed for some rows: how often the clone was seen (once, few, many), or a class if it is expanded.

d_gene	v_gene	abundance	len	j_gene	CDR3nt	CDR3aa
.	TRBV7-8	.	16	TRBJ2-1	TGTGCCAGCAGCTTAGGGCCAGGGAGGCAGGGAGATGAGCAGTTCTTC	CASSLGPGRQGDEQFF
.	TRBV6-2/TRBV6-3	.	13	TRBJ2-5	TGTGCCAGCAGTCGTACTAGCCACGAGACCCAGTACTTC	CASSRTSHETQYF
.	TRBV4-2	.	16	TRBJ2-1	TGTGCCAGCAGCCACCGGATACAGGGCGCCAAGAATGAGCAGTTCTTC	CASSHRIQGAKNEQFF
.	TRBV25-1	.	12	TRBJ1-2	TGTGCCAGCCAGGGCAACAGGGATGGCTACACCTTC	CASQGNRDGYTF
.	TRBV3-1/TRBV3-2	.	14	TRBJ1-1	TGTGCCAGCAGCCAACTTCTCTCGAACACTGAAGCTTTCTTT	CASSQLLSNTEAFF
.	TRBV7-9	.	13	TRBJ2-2	TGTGCCAGCAGCCCCCGGGGGACCGGGGAGCTGTTTTTT	CASSPRGTGELFF
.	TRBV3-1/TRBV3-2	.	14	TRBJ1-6	TGTGCCAGCAGCCAAAGGACAGACAATTCACCCCTCCACTTT	CASSQRTDNSPLHF
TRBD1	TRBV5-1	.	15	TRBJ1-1	TGCGCCAGCAGCTTGGAGATGACAGGGAGCAGGGTAGCTTTCTTT	CASSLEMTGSRVAFF
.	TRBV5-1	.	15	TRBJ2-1	TGCGCCAGCAGCTTGTACACAGGGTCGGGCAATGAGCAGTTCTTC	CASSLYTGSGNEQFF
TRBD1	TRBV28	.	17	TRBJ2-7	TGTGCCAGCAGTTCCAACCCCGGGACAGGGAACTCCTACGAGCAGTACTTC	CASSSNPGTGNSYEQYF
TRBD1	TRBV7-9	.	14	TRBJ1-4	TGTGCCAGCAGCGTGGCAGGGGGCGGAGAAAAACTGTTTTTT	CASSVAGGGEKLFF
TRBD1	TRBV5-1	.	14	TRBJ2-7	TGCGCCAGCAGCTTTACAGGGGCCCTATACGAGCAGTACTTC	CASSFTGALYEQYF
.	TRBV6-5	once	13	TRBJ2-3	TGTGCCAGCAGAAGACTCCTTACAGATACGCAGTATTTT	CASRRLLTDTQYF
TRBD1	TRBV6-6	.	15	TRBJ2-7	TGTGCCAGCAGCCGGACGACAGGGGGCACGTACGAGCAGTACTTC	CASSRTTGGTYEQYF
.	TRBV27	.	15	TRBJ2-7	TGTGCCAGCAGTTATAACCCAAGGAGCTCCTACGAGCAGTACTTC	CASSYNPRSSYEQYF
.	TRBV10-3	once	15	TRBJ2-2	TGTGCCATCAGTGAACCCAGGGGCGGGACCGGGGAGCTGTTTTTT	CAISEPRGGTGELFF
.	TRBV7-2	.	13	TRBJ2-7	TGTGCCAGCAGCTTACGGGTGAACTACGAGCAGTACTTC	CASSLRVNYEQYF
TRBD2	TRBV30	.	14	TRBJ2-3	TGTGCCTGGAGGGGGGGACTAGCATCGGATACGCAGTATTTT	CAWRGGLASDTQYF
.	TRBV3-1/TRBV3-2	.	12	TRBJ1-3	TGTGCCAGCAGCCATACAGGGAACACCATATATTTT	CASSHTGNTIYF
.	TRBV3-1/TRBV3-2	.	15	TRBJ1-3	TGTGCCAGCAGCGTATCGACAGGATTTGGAAACACCATATATTTT	CASSVSTGFGNTIYF
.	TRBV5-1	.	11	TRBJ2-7	TGCGCCAGCAGCTCTAAGATCGAGCAGTACTTC	CASSSKIEQYF
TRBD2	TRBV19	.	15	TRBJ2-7	TGTGCCAGTAGCCGCGGGACTAGCGGAACTTACGAGCAGTACTTC	CASSRGTSGTYEQYF
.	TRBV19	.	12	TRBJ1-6	TGTGCCAGTTCCAGGTTTGGCTCACCCCTCCACTTT	CASSRFGSPLHF
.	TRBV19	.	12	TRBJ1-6	TGTGCCAGTAGTTCCCAGACAGCACCCCTCCACTTT	CASSSQTAPLHF
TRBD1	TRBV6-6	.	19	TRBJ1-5	TGTGCCAGCAGTCCAACCCGGGACAGGGGCCTTTCTGGGAATCAGCCCCAGCATTTT	CASSPTRDRGLSGNQPQHF
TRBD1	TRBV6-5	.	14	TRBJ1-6	TGTGCCAGCACCATGGGACAGGGTAATTCACCCCTCCACTTT	CASTMGQGNSPLHF
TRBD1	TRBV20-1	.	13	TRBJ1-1	TGCAGTGCTAGTCAGGGGGCGAGGACTGAAGCTTTCTTT	CSASQGARTEAFF
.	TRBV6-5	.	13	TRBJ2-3	TGTGCCATAAGCCAGGGTAGCACAGATACGCAGTATTTT	CAISQGSTDTQYF
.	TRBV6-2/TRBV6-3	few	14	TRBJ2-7	TGTGCCAGCAGTTTCCGGGGGGCCTTCTACGAGCAGTACTTC	CASSFRGAFYEQYF
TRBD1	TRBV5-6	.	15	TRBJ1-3	TGTGCCAGCAGCTTCATAACAGGGGCTGGAAACACCATATATTTT	CASSFITGAGNTIYF
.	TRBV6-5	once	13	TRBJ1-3	TGTGCCAGCAAAGGAGACTCTGGAAACACCATATATTTT	CASKGDSGNTIYF
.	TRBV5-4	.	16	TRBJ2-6	TGTGCCAGCAGCTTAACCGAGGGATCTGGGGCCAACGTCCTGACTTTC	CASSLTEGSGANVLTF
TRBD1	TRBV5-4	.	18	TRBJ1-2	TGTGCCAGCAGCTTGGTGGCGGGACAGGGGGCTGGGTTTAGTGGCTACACCTTC	CASSLVAGQGAGFSGYTF
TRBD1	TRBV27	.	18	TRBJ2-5	TGTGCCAGCAGTGGACTTGGGACAGGGTATGCGAGGGAAGAGACCCAGTACTTC	CASSGLGTGYAREETQYF
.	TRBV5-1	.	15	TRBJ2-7	TGCGCCAGCAGCTTCGAACAGGGTAGGGTCTACGAGCAGTACTTC	CASSFEQGRVYEQYF
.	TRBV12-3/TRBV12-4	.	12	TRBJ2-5	TGTGCCAGCAGTCTTAGCGGAGAGACCCAGTACTTC	CASSLSGETQYF
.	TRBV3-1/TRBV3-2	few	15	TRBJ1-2	TGTGCCAGCAGCCAAGATTATGTTTCCAACTATGGCTACACCTTC	CASSQDYVSNYGYTF
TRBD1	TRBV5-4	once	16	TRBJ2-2	TGTGCCAGCAGCTTGGCAGGGACAGGGGGCCCCGGGGAGCTGTTTTTT	CASSLAGTGGPGELFF
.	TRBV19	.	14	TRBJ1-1	TGTGCCAGTCTGACCGGGATCTCCTCCACTGAAGCTTTCTTT	CASLTGISSTEAFF
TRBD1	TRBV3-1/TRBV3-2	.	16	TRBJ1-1	TGTGCCAGCAGCCAAGCCAAGACAGGGAGAGGGACTGAAGCTTTCTTT	CASSQAKTGRGTEAFF
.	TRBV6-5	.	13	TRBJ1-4	TGTGCCAGCATGATGGGGGGAAAGGAAAAACTGTTTTTT	CASMMGGKEKLFF
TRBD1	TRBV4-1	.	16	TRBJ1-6	TGCGCCAGCAGCATACCCCCGGGACAGGGGTATTCACCCCTCCACTTT	CASSIPPGQGYSPLHF
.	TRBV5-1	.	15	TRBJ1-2	TGCGCCAGCAGCTTTGGTACCTCGCAGGGTGCTGGCTACACCTTC	CASSFGTSQGAGYTF
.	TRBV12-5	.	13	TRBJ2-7	TGTGCTAGTGGTTTGACCGGTCTCGGGGAGCAGTACTTC	CASGLTGLGEQYF
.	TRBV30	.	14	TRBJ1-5	TGTGCCTGGAGTGCTCAGTTATCGGGTCAGCCCCAGCATTTT	CAWSAQLSGQPQHF
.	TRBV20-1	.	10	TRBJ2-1	TGCAGTGCTTATTACAATGAGCAGTTCTTC	CSAYYNEQFF
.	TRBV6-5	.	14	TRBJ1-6	TGTGCCAGCAGTTGGGCGGGCAACAATTCACCCCTCCACTTT	CASSWAGNNSPLHF
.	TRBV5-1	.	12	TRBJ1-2	TGCGCCAGCAGTTATGACAGAGGCGGCTACACCTTC	CASSYDRGGYTF
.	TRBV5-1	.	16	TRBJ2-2	TGCGCCAGCAGCTTACGACAGGTCCCGAACACCGGGGAGCTGTTTTTT	CASSLRQVPNTGELFF
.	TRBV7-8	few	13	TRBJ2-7	TGTGCCAGCAGCCTGGCCCAGGGCTACGAGCAGTACTTC	CASSLAQGYEQYF
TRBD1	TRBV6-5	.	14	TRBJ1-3	TGTGCCAGCAGTCGTTCAGGGGGCAGAAACACCATATATTTT	CASSRSGGRNTIYF
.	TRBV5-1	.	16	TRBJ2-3	TGCGCCAGCAGCCGCAGCGCCGCCCGGAACACAGATACGCAGTATTTT	CASSRSAARNTDTQYF
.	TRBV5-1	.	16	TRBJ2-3	TGCGCCAGCAGCTCTCAGGGTGCCCCCAACACAGATACGCAGTATTTT	CASSSQGAPNTDTQYF
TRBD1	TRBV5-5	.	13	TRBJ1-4	TGTGCCAGCAGCCCGGGACAGAATGAAAAACTGTTTTTT	CASSPGQNEKLFF
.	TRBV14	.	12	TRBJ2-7	TGTGCCAGCAGCCGGACACCATACGAGCAGTACTTC	CASSRTPYEQYF
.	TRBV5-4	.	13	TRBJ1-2	TGTGCCAGCAGCTTGGCAGGGGTCTATGGCTACACCTTC	CASSLAGVYGYTF
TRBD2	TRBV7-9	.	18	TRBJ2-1	TGTGCCAGCAGCGGCAGTAAGGGACTAGCGGGCTCTTACAATGAGCAGTTCTTC	CASSGSKGLAGSYNEQFF
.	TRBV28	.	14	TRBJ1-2	TGTGCCAGCAGTCCGTCGGGTTCGGAATATGGCTACACCTTC	CASSPSGSEYGYTF
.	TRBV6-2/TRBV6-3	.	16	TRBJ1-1	TGTGCCAGCAGTCCGATGGAGGACCAGGCGAACACTGAAGCTTTCTTT	CASSPMEDQANTEAFF